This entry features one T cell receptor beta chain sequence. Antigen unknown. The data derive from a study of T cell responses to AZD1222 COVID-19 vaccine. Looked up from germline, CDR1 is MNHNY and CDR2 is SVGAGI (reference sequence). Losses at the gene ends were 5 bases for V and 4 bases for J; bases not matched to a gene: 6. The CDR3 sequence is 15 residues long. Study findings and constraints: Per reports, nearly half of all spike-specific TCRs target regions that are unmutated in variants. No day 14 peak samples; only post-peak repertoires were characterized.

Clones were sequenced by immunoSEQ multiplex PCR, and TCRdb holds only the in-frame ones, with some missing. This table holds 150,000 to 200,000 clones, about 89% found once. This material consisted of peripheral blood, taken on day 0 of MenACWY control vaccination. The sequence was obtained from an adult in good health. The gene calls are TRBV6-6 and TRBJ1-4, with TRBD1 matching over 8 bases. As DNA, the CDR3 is TGTGCCAGCAGTCGTCGACAGGGGTATAATGAAAAACTGTTTTTT. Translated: CASSRRQGYNEKLFF.